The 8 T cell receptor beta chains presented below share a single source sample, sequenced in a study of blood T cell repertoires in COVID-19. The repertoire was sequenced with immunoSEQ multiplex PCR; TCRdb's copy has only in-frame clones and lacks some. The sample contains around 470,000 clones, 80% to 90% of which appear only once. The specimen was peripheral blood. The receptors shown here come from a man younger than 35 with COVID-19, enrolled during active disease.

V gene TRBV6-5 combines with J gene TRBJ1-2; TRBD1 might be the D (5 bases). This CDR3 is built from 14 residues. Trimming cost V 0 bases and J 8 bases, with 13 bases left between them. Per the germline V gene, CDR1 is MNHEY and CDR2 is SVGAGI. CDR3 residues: CASSYSTVGQGYTF. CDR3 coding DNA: TGTGCCAGCAGTTACTCGACGGTGGGGCAAGGCTACACCTTC.

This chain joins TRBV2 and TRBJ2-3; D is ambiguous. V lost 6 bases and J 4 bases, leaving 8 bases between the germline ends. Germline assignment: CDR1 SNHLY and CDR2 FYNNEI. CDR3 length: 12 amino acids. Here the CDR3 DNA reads TGTGCCAGCAGGGTAGCAGCAGATACGCAGTATTTT. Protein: CASRVAADTQYF.

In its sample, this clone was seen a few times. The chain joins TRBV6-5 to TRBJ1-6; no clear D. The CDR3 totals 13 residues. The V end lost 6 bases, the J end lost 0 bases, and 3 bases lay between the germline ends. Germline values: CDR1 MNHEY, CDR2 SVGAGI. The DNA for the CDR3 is TGTGCCAGCAGGGCCTCCTATAATTCACCCCTCCACTTT. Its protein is CASRASYNSPLHF.

The CDR3 coding sequence is TGTGCCAGCAGCTTAGGCGGGTTCTCGTGGGTCTCGCCCCTCCACTTT. Translated, it gives CASSLGGFSWVSPLHF. The V and J genes are TRBV7-9 and TRBJ1-6, with D uncertain. Between the trimmed V and J ends, which lost 1 base and 13 bases, there was a span of 20 bases. Germline V gene sequence: CDR1 SEHNR, CDR2 FQNEAQ (reference sequence). The CDR3 totals 16 residues. The variable domain in full, completed from reference TRBV7-9 and TRBJ1-6, reads DTGVSQNPRHKITKRGQNVTFRCDPISEHNRLYWYRQTLGQGPEFLTYFQNEAQLEKSRLLSDRFSAERPKGSFSTLEIQRTEQGDSAMYLCASSLGGFSWVSPLHFGNGTRLTVT.

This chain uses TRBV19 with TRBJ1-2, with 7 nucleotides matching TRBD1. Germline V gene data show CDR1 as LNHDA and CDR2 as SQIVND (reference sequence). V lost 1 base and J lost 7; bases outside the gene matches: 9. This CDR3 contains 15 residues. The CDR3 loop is CASSIAHRGSGGYTF. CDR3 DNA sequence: TGTGCCAGTAGTATAGCCCACAGGGGTTCCGGTGGCTACACCTTC. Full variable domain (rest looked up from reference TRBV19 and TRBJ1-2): DGGITQSPKYLFRKEGQNVTLSCEQNLNHDAMYWYRQDPGQGLRLIYYSQIVNDFQKGDIAEGYSVSREKKESFPLTVTSAQKNPTAFYLCASSIAHRGSGGYTFGSGTRLTVV.

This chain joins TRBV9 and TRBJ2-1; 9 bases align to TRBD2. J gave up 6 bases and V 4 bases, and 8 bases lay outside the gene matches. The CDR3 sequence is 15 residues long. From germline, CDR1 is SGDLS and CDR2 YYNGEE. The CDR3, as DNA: TGTGCCAGCAGCCTTTCTGGCGGGAGGGGCAATGAGCAGTTCTTC. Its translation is CASSLSGGRGNEQFF.

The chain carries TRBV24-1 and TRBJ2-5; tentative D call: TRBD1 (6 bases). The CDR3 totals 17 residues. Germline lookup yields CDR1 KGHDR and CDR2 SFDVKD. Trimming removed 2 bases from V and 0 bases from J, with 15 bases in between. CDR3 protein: CATSDSGRGGDQETQYF. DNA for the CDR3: TGTGCCACCAGTGATTCAGGGAGAGGGGGAGACCAAGAGACCCAGTACTTC.

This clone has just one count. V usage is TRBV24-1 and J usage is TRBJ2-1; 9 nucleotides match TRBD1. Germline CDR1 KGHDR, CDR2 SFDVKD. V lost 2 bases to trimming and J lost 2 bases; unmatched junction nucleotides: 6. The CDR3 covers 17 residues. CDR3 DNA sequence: TGTGCCACCAGTGATTCCCTCGGACAGGGGCCCTACAATGAGCAGTTCTTC. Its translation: CATSDSLGQGPYNEQFF.